The next 2 T cell receptor beta chains were all read from a single sample in a study of post-analysis software for immune sequencing data. Study conclusions and caveats: Among a handful of TRBV segments more frequent in patients than controls were TRBV5-6, TRBV5-1 and TRBV20-1.

These receptors are not linked to any known antigen. Presence of unique molecular identifiers characterized the TCR beta cDNA libraries. TCRdb processed the PCR reads anew with MiXCR; each CDR3 protein has one entry. The data contain hundreds of thousands of distinct CDR3 sequences, 25% to 30% of them singletons. Sequencing was carried out using blood. These receptors were collected from a girl between 5 and 17 years old with multiple sclerosis.

This clonotype was counted many times. The CDR3 is CASSLHGGGSNEQFF. The CDR3 bases are TGTGCCAGCAGCTTACACGGGGGGGGGAGTAATGAGCAGTTCTTC. The chain links TRBV7-2 to TRBJ2-1, with 8 nucleotides matching TRBD2. Germline-derived CDR1 and CDR2 are SGHTA and FQGNSA. The CDR3 spans 15 residues. The trim removed 2 bases at V and 7 bases at J, leaving 7 bases unmatched.

The chain couples TRBV5-5 to TRBJ2-7; possible D gene TRBD2, 6 bases. V lost 4 bases and J 4 bases, leaving 15 bases between the germline ends. The CDR3 sequence is 14 residues long. CDR1 and CDR2 (germline): SGHKS, YYEKEE (reference sequence). The CDR3 here is CASSGGTEMYEQYF. The CDR3 bases are TGTGCCAGCAGCGGGGGGACGGAGATGTACGAGCAGTACTTC.